The present entry profiles one TCR beta chain with its context. These data come from a study of shared clonotypes between healthy human individuals. Original processing methods: For the immunoSEQ data, sequences were junction-only without quality scores, so filtering differed. Only in-frame clones appear in the TCRdb table, and some are missing; sequencing was by immunoSEQ multiplex PCR. The V and J calls and the clone size are those of that table, but D and trimming were determined from the DNA. The sample carries about 340,000 clones, about 70% recorded once. From germline, CDR1 is LNHNV and CDR2 YYDKDF (reference sequence). J lost 7 bases, V lost 5 bases, and 12 bases had no gene match. There are 15 residues in the CDR3.

The TCR sequence derives from a man aged 30 to 45 in good health. Sequenced sample: memory CD4+ T cells sorted from blood. The sample's subset: CD45RA-negative fraction. The chain combines TRBV15 with TRBJ2-7, with 9 bases identical to TRBD1. DNA of the CDR3: TGTGCCACCAGCCATAACAGGGGGCCTTCCAGGGAGCAGTACTTC. Its translation is CATSHNRGPSREQYF.